Listed below are T cell receptor beta chains from one sample, sequenced in a study of regulatory T cells in long-lasting Graves disease. One entry per CDR3 protein results from TCRdb running MiXCR on the multiplex PCR reads. Among about 660,000 distinct CDR3 sequences listed, 30% were seen once. The specimen was peripheral blood mononuclear cells (PBMCs), collected when the disease was refractory, from a patient treated with antithyroid drugs. The source of these receptors is a female donor with Graves disease. Each CDR3 is given with its conserved first and last residue. A D gene is named only where the DNA matches it firmly. A clone size is listed for some rows: how often the clone was seen (once, few, many), or a class if it is expanded.

J: TRBJ2-7
D: .
size: few
V: TRBV5-1
DNA: TGCGCCAGCAGCTTGGGGATTTGGCGAACCTACGAGCAGTACTTC
CDR3: CASSLGIWRTYEQYF

J: TRBJ2-4
D: TRBD1
size: .
V: TRBV6-1
DNA: TGTGCCAGCACCCCGGGACAGCTAGCCAAAAACATTCAGTACTTC
CDR3: CASTPGQLAKNIQYF

J: TRBJ1-5
D: .
size: .
V: TRBV4-1
DNA: TGCGCCAGCAGCCAGGAGGGAGACAACAATCAGCCCCAGCATTTT
CDR3: CASSQEGDNNQPQHF

J: TRBJ1-1
D: .
size: few
V: TRBV7-9
DNA: TGTGCCAGCAGCACGGACATCCGCCAGCCAGCTTTCTTT
CDR3: CASSTDIRQPAFF

J: TRBJ1-1
D: .
size: many
V: TRBV28
DNA: TGTGCCAGCAGTCCGCAGGGTCCCACTGAAGCTTTCTTT
CDR3: CASSPQGPTEAFF

J: TRBJ2-7
D: .
size: .
V: TRBV5-1
DNA: TGCGCCAGCAGCGGGGGGAGACGCTCCTACGAGCAGTACTTC
CDR3: CASSGGRRSYEQYF

J: TRBJ1-1
D: .
size: few
V: TRBV5-1
DNA: TGCGCCAGCAGCTTGCGCCCGGGATCCACTGAAGCTTTCTTT
CDR3: CASSLRPGSTEAFF

J: TRBJ1-1
D: .
size: .
V: TRBV28
DNA: TGTGCCAGCAGCGAGGGGTCAGGGGTTGACACTGAAGCTTTCTTT
CDR3: CASSEGSGVDTEAFF

J: TRBJ1-1
D: TRBD1
size: .
V: TRBV9
DNA: TGTGCCAGCAGCGTGGGACAGGGGACGAACACTGAAGCTTTCTTT
CDR3: CASSVGQGTNTEAFF

J: TRBJ1-6
D: .
size: .
V: TRBV9
DNA: TGTGCCAGCAGCGAGCACCCGAGCTCCTATAATTCACCCCTCCACTTT
CDR3: CASSEHPSSYNSPLHF

J: TRBJ2-3
D: TRBD2
size: .
V: TRBV29-1
DNA: TGCAGCGTTGCACGAACTGGGGGGGGAGATGCGCAGTATTTT
CDR3: CSVARTGGGDAQYF

J: TRBJ1-3
D: .
size: few
V: TRBV19
DNA: TGTGCCAGTAGTCCTACACCAAGCTCTGGAAACACCATATATTTT
CDR3: CASSPTPSSGNTIYF

J: TRBJ2-7
D: TRBD2
size: few
V: TRBV27
DNA: TGTGCCAGCAAACCGTCGGCGGGAGAGGGGTACGAGCAGTACTTC
CDR3: CASKPSAGEGYEQYF

J: TRBJ1-1
D: TRBD1
size: few
V: TRBV29-1
DNA: TGCAGCGTGGAGAACAGGGGGTGGGACACTGAAGCTTTCTTT
CDR3: CSVENRGWDTEAFF

J: TRBJ1-6
D: .
size: .
V: TRBV10-2
DNA: TGCGCCAGCAGGTCAGGACGGCCCTATAATTCACCCCTCCACTTT
CDR3: CASRSGRPYNSPLHF

J: TRBJ2-2
D: TRBD2
size: .
V: TRBV19
DNA: TGTGCCAGTAGTATGGGACTAAGAACCGGGGAGCTGTTTTTT
CDR3: CASSMGLRTGELFF

J: TRBJ2-1
D: .
size: few
V: TRBV15
DNA: TGTGCCACCAGCAGTGGCGACGATGAGCAGTTCTTC
CDR3: CATSSGDDEQFF

J: TRBJ1-1
D: TRBD1
size: many
V: TRBV12-3/TRBV12-4
DNA: TGTGCCAGCAGGCCCGGGACAGGGGGTTTCCGAAACACTGAAGCTTTCTTT
CDR3: CASRPGTGGFRNTEAFF

J: TRBJ1-2
D: .
size: many
V: TRBV28
DNA: TGTGCCAGCAGTCCACCTGATTTGACTAACTATGGCTACACCTTC
CDR3: CASSPPDLTNYGYTF

J: TRBJ1-5
D: .
size: few
V: TRBV28
DNA: TGTGCCAGCAGTTTCCGGGTAACCCTCAATCAGCCCCAGCATTTT
CDR3: CASSFRVTLNQPQHF

J: TRBJ1-1
D: TRBD1
size: .
V: TRBV20-1
DNA: TGCAGTGCTAGAGCAGGGGGCCCGAACACTGAAGCTTTCTTT
CDR3: CSARAGGPNTEAFF

J: TRBJ2-7
D: .
size: .
V: TRBV5-4
DNA: TGTGCCAGCAGCCACCTAAAGACTACAGGGCTCTCTTTC
CDR3: CASSHLKTTGLSF

J: TRBJ1-2
D: .
size: .
V: TRBV30
DNA: TGTGCCTGGAGTGTAAGAGGTTGGAGCGGCTACACCTTC
CDR3: CAWSVRGWSGYTF

J: TRBJ1-4
D: TRBD1
size: .
V: TRBV10-1
DNA: TGCGCCAGCAGAAACAGGGGGCGAGAGGATGAAAAACTGTTTTTT
CDR3: CASRNRGREDEKLFF

J: TRBJ2-5
D: .
size: few
V: TRBV6-1
DNA: TGTGCCAGCAGGAGGACGTATGGAGAGACCCAGTACTTC
CDR3: CASRRTYGETQYF

J: TRBJ2-5
D: .
size: .
V: TRBV20-1
DNA: TGCAGTGCTCTGTCACAGGGAGGCCAAGAGACCCAGTACTTC
CDR3: CSALSQGGQETQYF

J: TRBJ2-7
D: .
size: many
V: TRBV11-2
DNA: TGTGCCAGCAGCTTAGAAGTAAGGGGAATCCGGGCCCACGAGCAGTACTTC
CDR3: CASSLEVRGIRAHEQYF

J: TRBJ1-2
D: TRBD1
size: .
V: TRBV28
DNA: TGTGCCAGCAGTGGGGACAGTACTAACTATGGCTACACCTTC
CDR3: CASSGDSTNYGYTF

J: TRBJ1-1
D: TRBD1
size: .
V: TRBV6-2/TRBV6-3
DNA: TGTGCCAGCAGTCCGAGCGGGGACAGAGTTCCGATCGGGGACACTGAAGCTTTCTTT
CDR3: CASSPSGDRVPIGDTEAFF

J: TRBJ1-4
D: TRBD1
size: .
V: TRBV6-1
DNA: TGTGCCAGCAGTGAAGAATATTGGACAGGGACTAATGAAAAACTGTTTTTT
CDR3: CASSEEYWTGTNEKLFF

J: TRBJ2-7
D: TRBD1
size: few
V: TRBV27
DNA: TGTGCCAGCAGTTCGTGGGACAGGGGTCACGAGCAGTACTTC
CDR3: CASSSWDRGHEQYF

J: TRBJ1-4
D: .
size: many
V: TRBV6-1
DNA: TGTGCCAGCAGTGACCGCCGGGACATCAGGATCGGCTATGAAAAACTGTTTTTT
CDR3: CASSDRRDIRIGYEKLFF

J: TRBJ1-1
D: .
size: .
V: TRBV19
DNA: TGTGCCAGTAGGTTTGGAGCAATCGAGGGGAACACTGAAGCTTTCTTT
CDR3: CASRFGAIEGNTEAFF

J: TRBJ1-4
D: .
size: .
V: TRBV29-1
DNA: TGCAGCGTTGAAGTGGACCCACTACAGGAAAAACTGTTTTTT
CDR3: CSVEVDPLQEKLFF

J: TRBJ2-3
D: .
size: .
V: TRBV14
DNA: TGTGCCAGCAGCCAGAAACTGTCGACCACAGATACGCAGTATTTT
CDR3: CASSQKLSTTDTQYF

J: TRBJ1-2
D: TRBD1
size: many
V: TRBV12-3/TRBV12-4
DNA: TGTGCCAGCAGTTTAACAACGACAGGGAGCTATGGCTACACCTTC
CDR3: CASSLTTTGSYGYTF

J: TRBJ1-4
D: .
size: few
V: TRBV29-1
DNA: TGCAGCGTTGACGACGGCTTTAATGAAAAACTGTTTTTT
CDR3: CSVDDGFNEKLFF

J: TRBJ2-7
D: .
size: few
V: TRBV19
DNA: TGTGCCAGTAGTATAGATCCGCGGGGAACCTACGAGCAGTACTTC
CDR3: CASSIDPRGTYEQYF

J: TRBJ1-2
D: .
size: many
V: TRBV12-3/TRBV12-4
DNA: TGTGCCAGCAGATCTCACGACGGCTATGGCTACACCTTC
CDR3: CASRSHDGYGYTF

J: TRBJ1-5
D: .
size: .
V: TRBV10-3
DNA: TGTGCCATCAGTGACAGTAATCAGCCCCAGCATTTT
CDR3: CAISDSNQPQHF

J: TRBJ2-7
D: TRBD1
size: .
V: TRBV6-1
DNA: TGTGCCAGCAGCTATAGGACAGGGGGAAACTACGAGCAGTACTTC
CDR3: CASSYRTGGNYEQYF

J: TRBJ1-2
D: .
size: few
V: TRBV20-1
DNA: TGCAGTGCTAGCCGGGCTTTGGAGGGAGACTATGGCTACACCTTC
CDR3: CSASRALEGDYGYTF

J: TRBJ2-1
D: TRBD1
size: few
V: TRBV7-2
DNA: TGTGCCAGCAGCTTAACAGGGGGTACCTACAATGAGCAGTTCTTC
CDR3: CASSLTGGTYNEQFF

J: TRBJ1-2
D: TRBD1
size: .
V: TRBV6-2/TRBV6-3
DNA: TGTGCCAGCAGCCGCCGGGGGACAGGGAATGGCTACACCTTC
CDR3: CASSRRGTGNGYTF

J: TRBJ2-1
D: TRBD1
size: .
V: TRBV20-1
DNA: TGCAGTGCGCCCGCCGGGACAGGGAGGTACAATGAGCAGTTCTTC
CDR3: CSAPAGTGRYNEQFF